These T cell receptor beta chains were read from a single sample in a study of blood T cell repertoires in COVID-19. The repertoire was sequenced with immunoSEQ multiplex PCR; TCRdb's copy has only in-frame clones and lacks some. The sample holds just under 100,000 clones; just over 85% are singletons and the top ten take 10% to 15%. Sequencing input: peripheral blood. All receptors derive from a woman aged 55-70 years in a cohort sampled during active or convalescent COVID-19. Each CDR3 is given without its conserved first and last residue.

V	CDR3
TRBV2	ASRGDRVTGSYEQY
TRBV18	ASSPRAGLAGAPGELF
TRBV28	ASSLYGTRYNEQF
TRBV6-5	ASSKLGGGTEAF
TRBV28	ASSLAGTGGWTEAF
TRBV19	ASIQGQYMNTEAF
TRBV11-2	ASSLASTEAF
TRBV9	ASSSPGEPLH
TRBV19	ASSIGYNYGYT
TRBV6-1	ASSEDGGRNEKLF
TRBV2	ASNGQGNEKLF
TRBV7-9	ASSLGDRGTFTDTQY
TRBV19	ASSLAGQDYGYT
TRBV12-3/TRBV12-4	ASTYRLPGELF
TRBV5-6	ASSGGPGEREKLF
TRBV5-4	ASSAASGRAYNEQF
TRBV28	ASSLSYNEQF
TRBV5-1	ASSPVGGSFGYT
TRBV5-4	ASSLAPGVGQPQH
TRBV5-1	ASSLGAGGGEQY
TRBV19	ASSIQGNSPLH
TRBV28	ASSLYQTYEQY
TRBV6-6	ASSSKNTIY
TRBV18	ASSPYGGQGNSQPQH
TRBV15	ATSPHPSGNTIY
TRBV5-1	ASGTLAGSYNEQF
TRBV27	ASRGTVNYGYT
TRBV11-2	ASSLDVRGIGNEKLF
TRBV10-1	ASSESWDRGRRTEAF
TRBV5-4	ASSPRGGVGYEQY
TRBV7-6	ASSLGPPGGETQY
TRBV28	ASSLLAGGPNTQY